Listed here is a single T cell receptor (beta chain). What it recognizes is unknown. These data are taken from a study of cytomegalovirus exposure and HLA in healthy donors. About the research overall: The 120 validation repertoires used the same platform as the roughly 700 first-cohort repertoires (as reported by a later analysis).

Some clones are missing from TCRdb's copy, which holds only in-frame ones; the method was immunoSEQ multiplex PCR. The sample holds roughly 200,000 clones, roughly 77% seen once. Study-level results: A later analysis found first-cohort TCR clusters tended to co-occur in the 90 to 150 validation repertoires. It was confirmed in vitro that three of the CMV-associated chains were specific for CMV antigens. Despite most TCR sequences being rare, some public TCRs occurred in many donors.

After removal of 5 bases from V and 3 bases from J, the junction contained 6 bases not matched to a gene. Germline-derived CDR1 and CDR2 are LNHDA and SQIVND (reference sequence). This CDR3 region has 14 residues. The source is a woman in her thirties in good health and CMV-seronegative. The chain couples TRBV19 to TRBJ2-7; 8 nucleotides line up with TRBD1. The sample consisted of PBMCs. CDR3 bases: TGTGCCAGTAGTCCATGGACAGGGAGCTACGAGCAGTACTTC. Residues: CASSPWTGSYEQYF. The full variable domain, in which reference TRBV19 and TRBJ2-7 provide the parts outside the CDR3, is DGGITQSPKYLFRKEGQNVTLSCEQNLNHDAMYWYRQDPGQGLRLIYYSQIVNDFQKGDIAEGYSVSREKKESFPLTVTSAQKNPTAFYLCASSPWTGSYEQYFGPGTRLTVT.